A single sample is the source of the 20 T cell receptor beta chains below, sequenced in a study of cytomegalovirus exposure and HLA in healthy donors. Both 60 Vbeta primers and 13 Jbeta primers went into the PCR. The protocol was immunoSEQ multiplex PCR, while the TCRdb copy is restricted to in-frame clones and leaves out a portion. The profile shows roughly 170,000 clones, approximately 80% of them singletons. The sequenced material came from PBMCs. The receptors stem from a boy aged 5-17 years in good health and CMV-seronegative.

The V and J genes are TRBV19 and TRBJ1-2; 7 bases map to TRBD1. The CDR3 consists of 13 residues. Germline CDR1 is LNHDA and CDR2 is SQIVND (reference sequence). After removal of 10 bases from V and 0 bases from J, the junction contained 5 bases not matched to a gene. The CDR3 here is CATRQGPNYGYTF. The CDR3 DNA follows: TGTGCCACCCGACAGGGACCTAACTATGGCTACACCTTC.

This clone was seen a single time. The chain links TRBV6-1 to TRBJ1-2, with D tentatively TRBD1 (5 bases). CDR3 length: 13 residues. V was shortened by 3 bases and J by 5 bases, with 10 bases between the two germline ends. Germline V gene sequence: CDR1 MNHNS, CDR2 SASEGT. For the CDR3, the DNA is TGTGCCAGCAGTGAGTCGGGGGTATATGGCTACACCTTC. Protein sequence: CASSESGVYGYTF.

The chain has TRBV7-2 and TRBJ1-2, with D perhaps matching TRBD1 (6 bases). V was shortened by 1 base and J by 6 bases, with 15 bases between the two germline ends. Germline-derived CDR1 and CDR2 are SGHTA and FQGNSA. The CDR3 spans 15 residues. Here the CDR3 DNA reads TGTGCCAGCAGCTTAGTTCCCGCCAGGGGCGATGGCTACACCTTC. It encodes CASSLVPARGDGYTF.

The chain has TRBV7-2 and TRBJ1-4; 8 bases fit TRBD1. CDR1 is SGHTA and CDR2 is FQGNSA in the germline V gene. V shed 5 bases, J shed 7 bases, and the junction held 6 bases outside the gene matches. The CDR3 is made up of 14 amino acids. CDR3 region: CASSTSGGGEKLFF. The DNA of the CDR3 is TGTGCCAGCAGCACCTCAGGGGGCGGTGAAAAACTGTTTTTT.

This chain connects TRBV7-9 to TRBJ1-2, with D tentatively TRBD1 (6 bases). The CDR3 length is 16 residues. The V gene's germline CDR1 is SEHNR and CDR2 FQNEAQ (reference sequence). V lost 1 base and J lost 4, with 16 bases in between. CDR3 loop: CASSLGGLPTGYGYTF. The CDR3, as DNA: TGTGCCAGCAGCTTAGGAGGGCTTCCGACAGGCTATGGCTACACCTTC.

This clone was seen more than once but under ten times. The V gene is TRBV9, the J gene TRBJ2-3, with D possibly TRBD2 on 7 matching bases. The CDR3 runs to 14 residues. Germline-derived CDR1 and CDR2 are SGDLS and YYNGEE. The ends were cut back, 3 bases at V and 1 base at J, with 9 bases in the middle. This chain's CDR3 is CASSGGGGTDTQYF. CDR3 coding DNA: TGTGCCAGCAGCGGAGGGGGGGGCACAGATACGCAGTATTTT.

The chain links TRBV5-1 to TRBJ1-1; 7 bases line up with TRBD1. CDR1 is SGHRS and CDR2 is YFSETQ in the germline V gene. The CDR3 covers 16 residues. J was trimmed by 0 bases and V by 4 bases; bases with no gene match: 9. For the CDR3, the DNA is TGCGCCAGCAGCAACCGGGACAGCTACATGAACACTGAAGCTTTCTTT. Translating it yields CASSNRDSYMNTEAFF.

CDR3 nucleotide sequence: TGTGCCAGCAGCAGGCGGACAGGGCGGAACACCGGGGAGCTGTTTTTT. Its translation is CASSRRTGRNTGELFF. This rearrangement joins TRBV5-4 to TRBJ2-2, with 8 bases identical to TRBD1. Trimming took 4 bases from V and 1 from J; bases not matched to a gene: 6. Germline CDR1 SGHNT, CDR2 YYREEE (reference sequence). This CDR3 has 16 amino acids.

This clone was recorded only once. The V call is TRBV14, the J call TRBJ2-7; TRBD2 matches at 7 bases. Germline lookup yields CDR1 SGHDN and CDR2 FVKESK. The CDR3 is 15 residues long. V lost 6 bases to trimming and J lost 2 bases; unmatched junction nucleotides: 10. The CDR3: CASSRPSGNPYEQYF. The CDR3 DNA sequence: TGTGCCAGCAGTCGCCCTAGCGGTAACCCCTACGAGCAGTACTTC.

The chain joins TRBV29-1 to TRBJ2-7; 8 bases fit TRBD2. The CDR3 has 14 amino acids. Germline V gene sequence: CDR1 SQVTM, CDR2 ANQGSEA. The J segment lost 4 bases and the V segment lost 1 base, leaving 6 bases of the junction unmatched. In DNA, the CDR3 is TGCAGCGTTGAAGTCGGGGGGGCGGAGTACGAGCAGTACTTC. Its protein product is CSVEVGGAEYEQYF.

In DNA form, the CDR3 reads TGTGCCAGCAGTTTTCATCGGGACATCCTCTACGAGCAGTACTTC. It is translated as CASSFHRDILYEQYF. This sequence joins TRBV27 and TRBJ2-5; the D gene is possibly TRBD1 (6 bases). The J call could be wrong; TRBJ2-7 is a better fit for the DNA end. Germline V gene sequence: CDR1 MNHEY, CDR2 SMNVEV (reference sequence). The CDR3 consists of 15 residues.

This clone has just one count. The chain links TRBV7-9 to TRBJ2-3, with 12 bases that match TRBD2. V gave up 2 bases and J gave up 3 bases; unmatched junction bases: 0. Germline V gene data show CDR1 as SEHNR and CDR2 as FQNEAQ (reference sequence). The CDR3 is made up of 15 amino acids. The CDR3 DNA reads as TGTGCCAGCAGCTTACTAGCGGGAGGGACAGATACGCAGTATTTT. It codes for CASSLLAGGTDTQYF.

CDR3 region: CATSRRTGGAKKLFF. Written as DNA, the CDR3 is TGTGCCACCAGCAGGAGGACAGGGGGGGCGAAGAAACTGTTTTTT. The chain employs TRBV15 and TRBJ1-4, with TRBD1 matching over 10 bases. Germline-derived CDR1 and CDR2 are LNHNV and YYDKDF (reference sequence). With V trimmed by 3 bases and J by 11 bases, 9 bases remained unmatched. There are 15 residues in the CDR3.

This clone was counted a single time. V gene TRBV27 combines with J gene TRBJ1-4; D may be TRBD1 (5 bases). Looked up from germline, CDR1 is MNHEY and CDR2 is SMNVEV (reference sequence). This CDR3 spans 14 amino acids. Trimming shortened V by 3 bases and J by 3 bases, and 8 bases separated the two germline ends. The CDR3 is CASSLTVSNEKLFF. Written as DNA, the CDR3 is TGTGCCAGCAGTTTGACAGTATCTAATGAAAAACTGTTTTTT.

The table lists this clone with a count of one. The chain couples TRBV2 to TRBJ1-1; possibly TRBD1 for D (5 bases). Germline CDR1 and CDR2: SNHLY and FYNNEI. The CDR3 has 16 amino acids. Trimming removed 4 bases from V and 2 bases from J, with 17 bases in between. The CDR3, as DNA: TGTGCCAGCAGTGCTGGAGCGTGGGGGGGAAACACTGAAGCTTTCTTT. Its translation is CASSAGAWGGNTEAFF.

With regard to this clone: This same CDR3 is encoded by further DNA sequences in the sample. The chain employs TRBV25-1 and TRBJ1-2; D is unclear. With 2 bases removed from V and 8 bases from J, the gap between germline ends came to 9 bases. Germline values: CDR1 MGHDK, CDR2 SYGVNS. This CDR3 is built from 12 residues. The DNA of the CDR3 is TGTGCCAGCAGTGAACGCGGGTACGGCTACACCTTC. Its translation is CASSERGYGYTF.

This clone has a single count. The CDR3 loop is CASSIGTPRTATNEKLFF. The CDR3 DNA follows: TGTGCCAGTAGTATAGGGACACCACGGACGGCAACTAATGAAAAACTGTTTTTT. The chain has TRBV19 and TRBJ1-4; possibly TRBD1 for D (5 bases). The germline V gene has CDR1 LNHDA and CDR2 SQIVND (reference sequence). This CDR3 contains 18 residues. V dropped 1 base and J dropped 0 bases, with 15 bases sitting between them.

V gene TRBV21-1 combines with J gene TRBJ1-5. TRBV21-1 is listed as a pseudogene. This CDR3 has 13 amino acids. This CDR3 reads CAHDGDSNQPQHF. The CDR3 bases are TGTGCCCACGACGGGGATAGCAATCAGCCCCAGCATTTT.

CDR3 sequence (DNA): TGTGCCAGTAGTAGGGGGGGACTAGATGGCTACGAGCAGTACTTC. Its translation is CASSRGGLDGYEQYF. This chain uses TRBV19 with TRBJ2-7; 8 bases map to TRBD2. This CDR3 region has 15 residues. V was clipped by 4 bases and J by 3 bases; unmatched bases: 8. From germline, CDR1 is LNHDA and CDR2 SQIVND (reference sequence). Together with reference TRBV19 and TRBJ2-7, the CDR3 gives the full variable domain: DGGITQSPKYLFRKEGQNVTLSCEQNLNHDAMYWYRQDPGQGLRLIYYSQIVNDFQKGDIAEGYSVSREKKESFPLTVTSAQKNPTAFYLCASSRGGLDGYEQYFGPGTRLTVT.

The V and J genes are TRBV15 and TRBJ2-6; tentatively, D is TRBD1 (7 bases). Trimming removed 2 bases at V and 0 bases at J, with 11 bases between. From germline, CDR1 is LNHNV and CDR2 YYDKDF (reference sequence). The length of the CDR3 is 17 residues. For the CDR3, the DNA is TGTGCCACCAGCAGAAACAGGGGACTCTCTGGGGCCAACGTCCTGACTTTC. As protein: CATSRNRGLSGANVLTF.